This entry features one T cell receptor (beta chain) sequence. In the authors' methods: Amplification of reference gene primers provided the estimated nucleated cell counts. Libraries were prepared by immunoSEQ multiplex PCR; TCRdb keeps only in-frame clonotypes and omits some of them. V and J calls plus clone size are reproduced from that table; the DNA served to infer D and trimming. Altogether about 130,000 clones are present, about four fifths being singletons, with the ten largest covering roughly 35%. This sample was taken from a study of blood T cell repertoires in COVID-19. The overall study: Whether acute or convalescent, the COVID-19 samples came from the United States, Italy and Spain.

Germline trimming cut 4 bases from V and 6 bases from J; bases unmatched to any gene: 12. Germline V gene lookup returns CDR1 SGHKS and CDR2 YYEKEE (reference sequence). The CDR3 runs to 15 residues. This sequence joins TRBV5-5 and TRBJ2-7; 8 bases line up with TRBD2. This clonotype was sampled from a middle-aged man with active or convalescent COVID-19. Sample: peripheral blood. The CDR3 sequence is CASSASSGTRGEQYF. Written as DNA, the CDR3 is TGTGCCAGCAGCGCGTCCTCCGGGACTAGGGGCGAGCAGTACTTC.